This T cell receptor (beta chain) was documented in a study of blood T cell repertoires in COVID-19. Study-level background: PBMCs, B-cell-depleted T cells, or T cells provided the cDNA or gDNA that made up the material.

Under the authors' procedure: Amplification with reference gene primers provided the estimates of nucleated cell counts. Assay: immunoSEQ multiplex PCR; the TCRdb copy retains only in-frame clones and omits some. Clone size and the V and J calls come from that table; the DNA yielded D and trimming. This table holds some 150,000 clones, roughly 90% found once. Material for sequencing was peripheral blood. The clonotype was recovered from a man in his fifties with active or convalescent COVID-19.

CDR3 DNA: TGTGCCAGCAGCCAGTTAGCGGGTTCCCGAGGGACCCAGTACTTC. Translating it yields CASSQLAGSRGTQYF. The chain joins TRBV14 to TRBJ2-5; TRBD2 matches 7 bases. The CDR3 is 15 amino acids. Trimming took 3 bases from V and 7 from J; bases not matched to a gene: 11. Germline V gene data show CDR1 as SGHDN and CDR2 as FVKESK.